A single sample is the source of the 18 T cell receptor beta chains below, sequenced in a study of blood T cell repertoires in COVID-19. Repertoires were generated with immunoSEQ multiplex PCR, while TCRdb's copy carries only in-frame clones and drops some. The sample consists of 150,000 or so clones, roughly 79% of them appearing once. The specimen was peripheral blood. The source of these receptors is a woman at least 80 years old with acute or convalescent COVID-19.

V gene TRBV7-2 combines with J gene TRBJ2-7, with D unclear. Germline assignment: CDR1 SGHTA and CDR2 FQGNSA. The CDR3 runs 15 residues. V was pared by 2 bases and J by 3 bases, with 14 bases between. The CDR3 loop is CASSLRFNTVYEQYF. DNA for the CDR3: TGTGCCAGCAGCTTACGTTTCAACACAGTCTACGAGCAGTACTTC.

The chain couples TRBV7-9 to TRBJ1-5; no clear D. Trimming pared 7 bases from V and 0 bases from J, leaving 10 bases between. The V gene's germline CDR1 is SEHNR and CDR2 FQNEAQ (reference sequence). This CDR3 has 14 residues. Written as DNA, the CDR3 is TGTGCCAGCACCCGGGGAGATAGCAATCAGCCCCAGCATTTT. This gives the protein CASTRGDSNQPQHF. Full variable domain (missing parts from reference TRBV7-9 and TRBJ1-5): DTGVSQNPRHKITKRGQNVTFRCDPISEHNRLYWYRQTLGQGPEFLTYFQNEAQLEKSRLLSDRFSAERPKGSFSTLEIQRTEQGDSAMYLCASTRGDSNQPQHFGDGTRLSIL.

This chain connects TRBV5-4 to TRBJ1-4; D is ambiguous. The germline V gene encodes CDR1 SGHNT and CDR2 YYREEE (reference sequence). Trimming cost V 5 bases and J 5 bases, with 16 bases left between them. The CDR3 is 15 residues long. The CDR3 protein is CASSTRVGGNEKLFF. The CDR3 DNA reads TGTGCCAGCAGTACACGTGTGGGCGGGAATGAAAAACTGTTTTTT.

The CDR3, as DNA: TGTGCCAGCAAAGTCGGACAACCCAATCAGCCCCAGCATTTT. Amino acid sequence: CASKVGQPNQPQHF. The chain uses TRBV27 and TRBJ1-5, with a weak D call TRBD1 (5 bases). Germline assignment: CDR1 MNHEY and CDR2 SMNVEV (reference sequence). The CDR3 is 14 amino acids. V was shortened by 7 bases and J by 3 bases, with 13 bases between the two germline ends.

The gene calls are TRBV7-2 and TRBJ2-5; a possible D gene is TRBD1 (7 bases). The CDR3 loop spans 13 amino acids. Trimming took 4 bases from V and 7 from J, leaving 13 bases between them. CDR1 SGHTA and CDR2 FQGNSA come from the germline V gene. The CDR3 DNA reads TGTGCCAGCAGCTCCGGGACAGCGGGGACCCAGTACTTC. This gives the protein CASSSGTAGTQYF.

V and J are TRBV18 and TRBJ1-1; TRBD1 matches at 7 bases. The CDR3 sequence is 13 residues long. Per germline, CDR1 KGHSH and CDR2 LQKENI. V gave up 3 bases and J gave up 8 bases; unmatched junction bases: 6. The DNA for the CDR3 is TGTGCCAGCTCACCGGTCAGGGACAGCGAAGCTTTCTTT. This translates into CASSPVRDSEAFF. Looking up the rest from reference TRBV18 and TRBJ1-1 gives the full variable domain: NAGVMQNPRHLVRRRGQEARLRCSPMKGHSHVYWYRQLPEEGLKFMVYLQKENIIDESGMPKERFSAEFPKEGPSILRIQQVVRGDSAAYFCASSPVRDSEAFFGQGTRLTVV.

This clone came up once. The rearrangement uses TRBV6-2 or TRBV6-3 and TRBJ2-7, with 14 bases lining up with TRBD2. Per germline, CDR1 MNHEY and CDR2 SVGEGT. J lost 4 bases, V lost 0 bases, and 2 bases had no gene match. CDR3 size: 16 residues. This chain's CDR3 is CASSYSTSGRGYEQYF. As DNA, the CDR3 is TGTGCCAGCAGTTACTCGACTAGCGGGAGGGGGTACGAGCAGTACTTC.

This rearrangement joins TRBV9 to TRBJ2-6; a possible D gene is TRBD1 (5 bases). V was pared by 4 bases and J by 1 base, with 12 bases between. Germline CDR1 SGDLS, CDR2 YYNGEE. This CDR3 has 16 amino acids. Here the CDR3 reads CASSPIGASGANVLTF. In DNA, the CDR3 is TGTGCCAGCAGCCCCATTGGGGCTTCTGGGGCCAACGTCCTGACTTTC.

This chain joins TRBV6-2 or TRBV6-3 and TRBJ2-7; D not certain. The CDR3 covers 11 residues. Germline V gene lookup returns CDR1 MNHEY and CDR2 SVGEGT. The V gene lost 1 base and the J gene lost 5 bases, with 3 bases spanning the gap. CDR3: CASSYYNEQYF. The DNA of the CDR3 is TGTGCCAGCAGTTACTATAACGAGCAGTACTTC.

This clone was observed a few times. V usage is TRBV27 and J usage is TRBJ1-5, with a tentative D call TRBD1 (5 bases). CDR1 is MNHEY, CDR2 SMNVEV, per germline (reference sequence). Trimming shortened V by 4 bases and J by 5 bases, and 15 bases separated the two germline ends. This CDR3 contains 15 residues. The CDR3, as DNA: TGTGCCAGCAGTTCCAGGGCCCCGGGCGATCAGCCCCAGCATTTT. Translated: CASSSRAPGDQPQHF.

This clone was counted at least ten times. The chain recombines TRBV11-2 with TRBJ2-1; TRBD2 aligns across 12 bases. The CDR3 has 15 amino acids. V was pared by 1 base and J by 9 bases, with 4 bases of the junction left unmatched. Germline V gene data show CDR1 as SGHAT and CDR2 as FQNNGV. The chain's CDR3 is CASSLGGLAGTEQFF. CDR3 coding DNA: TGTGCCAGCAGCTTAGGGGGACTAGCGGGTACTGAGCAGTTCTTC. Full variable domain (missing parts from reference TRBV11-2 and TRBJ2-1): EAGVAQSPRYKIIEKRQSVAFWCNPISGHATLYWYQQILGQGPKLLIQFQNNGVVDDSQLPKDRFSAERLKGVDSTLKIQPAKLEDSAVYLCASSLGGLAGTEQFFGPGTRLTVL.

The gene calls are TRBV13 and TRBJ2-1, with 10 bases that match TRBD2. CDR1 is PRHDT, CDR2 FYEKMQ, per germline (reference sequence). The CDR3 consists of 15 residues. Germline trimming cut 2 bases from V and 8 bases from J; bases unmatched to any gene: 6. CDR3 DNA sequence: TGTGCCAGCAGCTTACGCCCTAGCGGGAGCTATGAGCAGTTCTTC. Its protein product is CASSLRPSGSYEQFF.

This clone has just one count. This chain joins TRBV7-9 and TRBJ2-1; no reliable D call. This CDR3 region has 14 residues. Germline lookup yields CDR1 SEHNR and CDR2 FQNEAQ (reference sequence). The germline V and J ends were trimmed by 6 bases and 3 bases, with 12 bases remaining between them. CDR3 DNA sequence: TGTGCCAGCAGTTCCCGGTTTGTCTACAATGAGCAGTTCTTC. It yields the protein CASSSRFVYNEQFF.

The V call is TRBV5-1, the J call TRBJ2-5, with unresolved D. The CDR3 extends over 13 amino acids. V was clipped by 2 bases and J by 5 bases, with 10 bases between them. Germline CDR1 and CDR2: SGHRS and YFSETQ. The CDR3 DNA is TGCGCCAGCAGCTTAAGCGAGGAGGAGACCCAGTACTTC. Protein sequence: CASSLSEEETQYF.

The rearrangement links TRBV2 to TRBJ2-1, with D perhaps matching TRBD2 (5 bases). The V gene's germline CDR1 is SNHLY and CDR2 FYNNEI. The CDR3 spans 16 residues. Trimming removed 7 bases at V and 2 bases at J, with 18 bases between. The chain's CDR3 is CASKSNGVDPYNEQFF. In DNA, the CDR3 is TGTGCCAGCAAATCCAACGGGGTGGACCCCTACAATGAGCAGTTCTTC.

The chain links TRBV7-2 to TRBJ2-1, with D hard to call. The germline V gene encodes CDR1 SGHTA and CDR2 FQGNSA. The CDR3 spans 12 residues. The germline V and J ends were trimmed by 6 bases and 6 bases, with 9 bases remaining between them. The CDR3 reads CASRLVGNEQFF. The CDR3 nucleotides are TGTGCCAGCAGGCTAGTGGGCAATGAGCAGTTCTTC.

This chain uses TRBV10-2 with TRBJ1-2; TRBD1 is a possible D gene (6 bases). Germline assignment: CDR1 WSHSY and CDR2 SAAADI. Between the trimmed V and J ends, which lost 2 bases and 8 bases, there was a span of 9 bases. This CDR3 is 12 amino acids long. In DNA form, the CDR3 reads TGCGCCAGCAGTGAGGAACAGGGCGGCTACACCTTC. This codes for CASSEEQGGYTF.

The chain joins TRBV5-1 to TRBJ1-1, with TRBD1 matching 8 bases. The J segment lost 5 bases and the V segment lost 3 bases, leaving 6 bases of the junction unmatched. This CDR3 has 14 amino acids. From germline, CDR1 is SGHRS and CDR2 YFSETQ. The CDR3 DNA follows: TGCGCCAGCAGCTCTCAGGGGGCGTATACTGAAGCTTTCTTT. It encodes CASSSQGAYTEAFF. The whole variable domain, filled in from reference TRBV5-1 and TRBJ1-1, reads KAGVTQTPRYLIKTRGQQVTLSCSPISGHRSVSWYQQTPGQGLQFLFEYFSETQRNKGNFPGRFSGRQFSNSRSEMNVSTLELGDSALYLCASSSQGAYTEAFFGQGTRLTVV.